The clone carrying this T cell receptor beta chain was observed a few times. Its antigen remains unidentified. The data originate from a study of CD8 T cells in ankylosing spondylitis. General study points: The authors reported significant enrichment of disease-linked clones in matched ankylosing spondylitis synovial fluid. Several of the motif variants were reported before in synovial fluid and blood from reactive arthritis. Disease-linked clones proved CD8+ and comparatively uncommon in peripheral blood.

With molecular barcodes, quantitative 5'-RACE was used to make the TCR beta libraries. TCRdb re-called the 5' RACE reads through MiXCR, storing one row per CDR3 protein. The table has under 250,000 distinct CDR3 sequences, 32% seen once; the top ten hold around 4%. The sample comprised blood, either unsorted or a sorted T cell fraction (not recorded which). The receptor's source is a male donor with ankylosing spondylitis or in good health (not recorded which).

The chain's CDR3 is CAISLQEFYEQYF. In DNA form, the CDR3 reads TGTGCCATCAGCCTACAGGAGTTCTACGAGCAGTACTTC. The rearrangement joins TRBV10-3 to TRBJ2-7, with D tentatively TRBD1 (5 bases). Germline CDR1 and CDR2: ENHRY and SYGVKD. V lost 6 bases and J lost 3, with 12 bases in between. This CDR3 is built from 13 residues.